One sample yielded the 23 T cell receptor beta chains listed below, sequenced in a study of Ad26.COV2.S vaccination and SARS-CoV-2 variants. Measured with immunoSEQ multiplex PCR; TCRdb has only the in-frame clones, and not every one. The data show around 450,000 clones, about 91% seen once. Treatment specified: around 19 received Ad26.COV2.S at low or high dose, single or two shots; about 5 received placebo; per-sample allocation not given. It was on day 63 after the first vaccine or placebo injection that samples were taken. The specimen comprised peripheral blood, sampled in a trial of Ad26.COV2.S vaccine versus placebo. Source of these receptors: a person between 18 and 59 years old who received the Ad26.COV2.S COVID-19 vaccine or a placebo.

The chain is built from TRBV5-1 and TRBJ1-4; 7 positions match TRBD1. CDR1 is SGHRS, CDR2 YFSETQ, per germline. J lost 6 bases, V lost 4 bases, and 12 bases had no gene match. CDR3 size: 16 residues. In nucleotides, the CDR3 is TGCGCCAGCAGCGACCCCCGACAGGGAGGTTATGAAAAACTGTTTTTT. It is translated as CASSDPRQGGYEKLFF.

This clone was counted a few times. This chain uses TRBV9 with TRBJ2-1; no clear D gene. The V gene's germline CDR1 is SGDLS and CDR2 YYNGEE. The CDR3 has 14 residues. Between the trimmed V and J ends, which lost 4 bases and 5 bases, there was a span of 13 bases. The CDR3 coding sequence is TGTGCCAGCAGCACCTCCGGAGCGAACAATGAGCAGTTCTTC. This sequence encodes CASSTSGANNEQFF.

V is TRBV6-5 and J is TRBJ2-7, with D perhaps TRBD1 or TRBD2 (5 bases each). The germline V gene encodes CDR1 MNHEY and CDR2 SVGAGI. This CDR3 is 15 amino acids long. V was cut by 10 bases and J by 0 bases, with 19 bases left in between. CDR3 region: CATLRVRGGSYEQYV. CDR3 nucleotides: TGTGCCACCCTCAGGGTCCGGGGCGGCTCCTACGAGCAGTACGTC.

This chain links TRBV10-3 with TRBJ1-2, with D tentatively TRBD1 (6 bases). Germline V gene sequence: CDR1 ENHRY, CDR2 SYGVKD. The V and J ends lost 2 bases and 0 bases respectively, with 19 bases between them. The CDR3 contains 18 residues. The CDR3 reads CAISEPGGRPRPNYGYTF. CDR3 coding DNA: TGTGCCATCAGTGAGCCGGGGGGCAGACCCCGGCCTAACTATGGCTACACCTTC.

The chain uses TRBV2 and TRBJ1-5; tentative D call: TRBD1 (6 bases). The CDR3 covers 15 residues. The V end lost 6 bases, the J end lost 6 bases, and 18 bases lay between the germline ends. Germline V CDR1 and CDR2: SNHLY, FYNNEI. CDR3 coding DNA: TGTGCCAGCAGCTCCGGGCCAGGAGGGGGTCAGCCCCAGCATTTT. Its translation: CASSSGPGGGQPQHF.

This chain uses TRBV7-2 with TRBJ2-1; D might be TRBD2 (5 bases). Germline V gene data show CDR1 as SGHTA and CDR2 as FQGNSA. V was trimmed by 5 bases and J by 9 bases, leaving 11 bases between them. This CDR3 region has 12 residues. This CDR3 is CASSPPGVEQFF. The CDR3, as DNA: TGTGCCAGCAGCCCCCCCGGGGTTGAGCAGTTCTTC.

In the case of this clone: Different DNA sequences within this sample yield the same CDR3. The genes are TRBV5-1 and TRBJ1-3; D may be TRBD1 (6 bases). The CDR3 spans 13 residues. V lost 4 bases to trimming and J lost 3 bases, with 8 bases between them. The V gene's germline CDR1 is SGHRS and CDR2 YFSETQ. The CDR3 here is CASSLTGGNTIYF. The CDR3 region has the DNA TGCGCCAGCAGCCTGACAGGTGGAAACACCATATATTTT. Full variable domain (remainder filled in from reference TRBV5-1 and TRBJ1-3): KAGVTQTPRYLIKTRGQQVTLSCSPISGHRSVSWYQQTPGQGLQFLFEYFSETQRNKGNFPGRFSGRQFSNSRSEMNVSTLELGDSALYLCASSLTGGNTIYFGEGSWLTVV.

The chain is built from TRBV6-5 and TRBJ2-5, with D maybe TRBD2 (5 bases). Trimming took 2 bases from V and 5 from J, leaving 12 bases between them. Per germline, CDR1 MNHEY and CDR2 SVGAGI. CDR3 size: 14 residues. Written as DNA, the CDR3 is TGTGCCAGCAGTTACGCCGGGGAAGGCGAGACCCAGTACTTC. It translates to CASSYAGEGETQYF.

This clone was observed a few times. The rearrangement joins TRBV7-9 to TRBJ1-6; no definite D call. The CDR3 runs 15 residues. Germline assignment: CDR1 SEHNR and CDR2 FQNEAQ (reference sequence). The V and J ends lost 0 bases and 7 bases respectively, with 10 bases between them. Here the CDR3 reads CASSLARERNSPLHF. As DNA, the CDR3 is TGTGCCAGCAGCTTAGCGCGGGAGAGGAATTCACCCCTCCACTTT. Using reference TRBV7-9 and TRBJ1-6 for the parts outside the CDR3, the full variable domain is DTGVSQNPRHKITKRGQNVTFRCDPISEHNRLYWYRQTLGQGPEFLTYFQNEAQLEKSRLLSDRFSAERPKGSFSTLEIQRTEQGDSAMYLCASSLARERNSPLHFGNGTRLTVT.

The chain uses TRBV3-1 (or the pseudogene TRBV3-2) and TRBJ1-5; a possible D gene is TRBD1 (5 bases). This CDR3 is built from 14 residues. Germline CDR1 and CDR2: LGHDT and YNNKEL (reference sequence). V lost 5 bases to trimming and J lost 5 bases, with 13 bases between them. CDR3 residues: CASSSRDGDQPQHF. Here the CDR3 DNA reads TGTGCCAGCAGCTCGAGGGACGGTGATCAGCCCCAGCATTTT.

The chain has TRBV5-1 and TRBJ2-6, with D perhaps matching TRBD1 (5 bases). Trimming removed 1 base from V and 1 base from J, with 9 bases in between. Germline V gives CDR1 SGHRS, CDR2 YFSETQ. The CDR3 runs to 16 residues. The CDR3 region has the DNA TGCGCCAGCAGCTTGTCACCAGGGTCTGGGGCCAACGTCCTGACTTTC. Protein: CASSLSPGSGANVLTF. The whole variable domain, remainder taken from reference TRBV5-1 and TRBJ2-6, is KAGVTQTPRYLIKTRGQQVTLSCSPISGHRSVSWYQQTPGQGLQFLFEYFSETQRNKGNFPGRFSGRQFSNSRSEMNVSTLELGDSALYLCASSLSPGSGANVLTFGAGSRLTVL.

This clone was counted between two and nine times. J is TRBJ1-2 and V is TRBV9; possibly TRBD1 for D (5 bases). CDR3 size: 14 residues. Germline V lookup: CDR1 SGDLS, CDR2 YYNGEE. V lost 1 base and J 8 bases, leaving 15 bases between the germline ends. CDR3 DNA: TGTGCCAGCAGCGTAAGCGGGGACCTAGAGGGCTACACCTTC. Translated, it gives CASSVSGDLEGYTF.

This clone has only one observation. The rearrangement joins TRBV6-1 to TRBJ2-7, with 10 bases identical to TRBD2. CDR1 and CDR2 (germline): MNHNS, SASEGT. The ends lost 5 bases at V and 11 bases at J; junction bases unmatched: 9. The CDR3 is 13 residues long. The CDR3 DNA follows: TGTGCCAGCAGTCGGACTAGCGGCGCCATTAAGTACGTC. This codes for CASSRTSGAIKYV.

The chain uses TRBV2 and TRBJ2-1, with TRBD1 matching 9 bases. Germline CDR1 is SNHLY and CDR2 is FYNNEI. The J segment lost 8 bases and the V segment lost 11 bases, leaving 10 bases of the junction unmatched. The CDR3 spans 13 residues. The CDR3 spells CACEGQGVYEQFF. CDR3 coding DNA: TGTGCCTGCGAGGGACAGGGAGTCTATGAGCAGTTCTTC.

This chain joins TRBV2 and TRBJ2-7, with no clear D. The germline CDR1 and CDR2 sequences are SNHLY and FYNNEI. Trimming removed 3 bases at V and 2 bases at J, with 8 bases between. This CDR3 spans 13 amino acids. CDR3 protein: CASSERLPYEQYF. The CDR3 bases are TGTGCCAGCAGTGAGAGGCTGCCCTACGAGCAGTACTTC.

This clone was observed a single time. The V call is TRBV18, the J call TRBJ1-1, with D unresolved. The ends were cut back, 3 bases at V and 7 bases at J, with 6 bases in the middle. Germline CDR1 and CDR2: KGHSH and LQKENI. The CDR3 loop spans 11 amino acids. Here the CDR3 DNA reads TGTGCCAGCTCACCTTCTAATGAAGCTTTCTTT. Translation: CASSPSNEAFF.

The chain is built from TRBV7-3 and TRBJ2-3; D ambiguous. Trimming left V 5 bases short and J 11 bases short, with 11 bases between. The CDR3 has 11 amino acids. CDR1 is SGHTA, CDR2 FQGTGA, per germline. The CDR3 sequence: CASSHGLEQYF. CDR3 sequence (DNA): TGTGCCAGCAGCCATGGGTTGGAGCAGTATTTT.

The rearrangement joins TRBV19 to TRBJ1-1; D is undetermined. The germline V gene has CDR1 LNHDA and CDR2 SQIVND (reference sequence). The germline V and J ends were trimmed by 3 bases and 7 bases, with 12 bases remaining between them. The CDR3 covers 13 residues. The CDR3 spells CASSMGGLGEAFF. Here the CDR3 DNA reads TGTGCCAGTAGTATGGGAGGGTTAGGTGAAGCTTTCTTT.

The V gene is TRBV5-4, the J gene TRBJ1-1; no firm D call. The CDR3 runs to 13 residues. Trimming took 4 bases from V and 0 from J, leaving 7 bases between them. Germline assignment: CDR1 SGHNT and CDR2 YYREEE (reference sequence). The CDR3, as DNA: TGTGCCAGCAGCCCCCAGGTGAACACTGAAGCTTTCTTT. Amino acids: CASSPQVNTEAFF.

This sequence joins TRBV18 and TRBJ2-7, with D perhaps TRBD1 or TRBD2 (5 bases each). Germline V gene sequence: CDR1 KGHSH, CDR2 LQKENI. V lost 5 bases to trimming and J lost 6 bases, with 17 bases between them. This CDR3 region has 14 residues. The CDR3 is CASSGGRRKGEQYV. CDR3 nucleotides: TGTGCCAGCTCAGGGGGACGCCGGAAGGGCGAGCAGTACGTC.

The chain joins TRBV13 to TRBJ2-1; D call uncertain. Trimming left V 5 bases short and J 8 bases short, with 10 bases between. CDR3 length: 12 amino acids. Germline loops: CDR1 PRHDT, CDR2 FYEKMQ (reference sequence). The CDR3 DNA is TGTGCCAGCAGCCCTAGTATTCATGAGCAGTTCTTC. Its protein product is CASSPSIHEQFF. Full variable domain (outside the CDR3, taken from reference TRBV13 and TRBJ2-1): AAGVIQSPRHLIKEKRETATLKCYPIPRHDTVYWYQQGPGQDPQFLISFYEKMQSDKGSIPDRFSAQQFSDYHSELNMSSLELGDSALYFCASSPSIHEQFFGPGTRLTVL.

J is TRBJ2-7 and V is TRBV5-6; TRBD1 matches 10 bases. Germline V gene data show CDR1 as SGHDT and CDR2 as YYEEEE. The ends lost 3 bases at V and 6 bases at J; junction bases unmatched: 3. The CDR3 runs to 13 residues. CDR3 in amino acids: CASSWGTGVEQYV. The CDR3 coding sequence is TGTGCCAGCAGCTGGGGGACAGGGGTCGAGCAGTACGTC.

With regard to this clone: Relative to the germline gene, one junction end is altered; a read error may explain this. The CDR3 DNA sequence: TGTGCTAGCAGCCCAGGACCTGGCTACCTTAATGAGCAGTTCTTC. This sequence encodes CASSPGPGYLNEQFF. The chain joins TRBV7-7 to TRBJ2-1, with D unresolved. The V gene's germline CDR1 is SSHAT and CDR2 FNYEAQ (reference sequence). The CDR3 runs 15 residues.